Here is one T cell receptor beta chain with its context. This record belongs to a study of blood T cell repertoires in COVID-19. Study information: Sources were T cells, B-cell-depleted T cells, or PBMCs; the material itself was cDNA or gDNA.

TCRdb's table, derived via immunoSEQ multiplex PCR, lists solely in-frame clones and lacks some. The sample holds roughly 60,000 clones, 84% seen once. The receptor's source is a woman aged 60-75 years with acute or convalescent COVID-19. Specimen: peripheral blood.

DNA of the CDR3: TGTGCCAGCAGCCTCTCCGGGACAGGGGCACTCCAGCAGTACTTC. Translating it yields CASSLSGTGALQQYF. V usage is TRBV5-5 and J usage is TRBJ2-7; TRBD1 matches at 10 bases. The CDR3 has 15 amino acids. The germline V gene has CDR1 SGHKS and CDR2 YYEKEE (reference sequence). J was trimmed by 8 bases and V by 4 bases; bases with no gene match: 12.